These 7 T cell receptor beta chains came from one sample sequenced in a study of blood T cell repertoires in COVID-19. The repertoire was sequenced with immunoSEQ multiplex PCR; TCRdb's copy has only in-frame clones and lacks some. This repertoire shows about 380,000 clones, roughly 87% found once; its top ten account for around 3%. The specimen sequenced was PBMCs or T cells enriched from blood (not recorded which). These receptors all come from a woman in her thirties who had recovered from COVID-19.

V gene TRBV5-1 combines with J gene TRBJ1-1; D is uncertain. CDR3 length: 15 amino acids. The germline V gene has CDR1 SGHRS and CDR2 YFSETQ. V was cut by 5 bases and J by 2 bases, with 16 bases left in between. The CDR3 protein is CASSQQTPINTEAFF. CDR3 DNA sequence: TGCGCCAGCAGTCAACAGACACCGATCAACACTGAAGCTTTCTTT.

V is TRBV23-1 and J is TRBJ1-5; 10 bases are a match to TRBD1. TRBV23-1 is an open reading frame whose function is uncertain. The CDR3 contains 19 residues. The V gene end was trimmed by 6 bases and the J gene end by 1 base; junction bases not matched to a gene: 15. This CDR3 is CASSLTGTGVRPSNQPQHF. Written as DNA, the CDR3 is TGCGCCAGCAGCCTTACCGGGACAGGGGTCCGTCCAAGCAATCAGCCCCAGCATTTT.

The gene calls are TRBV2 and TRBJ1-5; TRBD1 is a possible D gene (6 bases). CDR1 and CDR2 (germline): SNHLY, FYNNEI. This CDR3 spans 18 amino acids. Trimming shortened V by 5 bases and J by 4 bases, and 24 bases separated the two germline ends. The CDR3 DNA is TGTGCCAGCAGTAACTACAATCACTACAGGGTCCTGAATCAGCCCCAGCATTTT. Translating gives CASSNYNHYRVLNQPQHF.

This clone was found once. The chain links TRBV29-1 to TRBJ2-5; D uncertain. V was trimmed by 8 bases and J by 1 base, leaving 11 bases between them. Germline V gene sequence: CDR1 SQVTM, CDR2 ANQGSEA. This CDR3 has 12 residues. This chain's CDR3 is CSIVQVQETQYF. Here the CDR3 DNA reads TGCAGCATAGTGCAGGTCCAAGAGACCCAGTACTTC.

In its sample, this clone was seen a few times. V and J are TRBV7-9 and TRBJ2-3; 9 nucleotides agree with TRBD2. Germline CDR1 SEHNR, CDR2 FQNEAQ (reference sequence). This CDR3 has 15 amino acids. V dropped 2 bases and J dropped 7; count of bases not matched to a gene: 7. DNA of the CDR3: TGTGCCAGCAGCTTAATGGCGGGAGGGCCTAATACGCAGTATTTT. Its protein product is CASSLMAGGPNTQYF.

This CDR3 reads CASSQGGDSPLHF. CDR3 bases: TGTGCCAGCAGCCAAGGGGGGGATTCACCCCTCCACTTT. The V call is TRBV3-1 (or the pseudogene TRBV3-2), the J call TRBJ1-6; TRBD1 is a possible D gene (5 bases). Germline CDR1 is LGHDT and CDR2 is YNNKEL (reference sequence). The CDR3 runs to 13 residues. V gave up 1 base and J gave up 8 bases, with 6 bases separating them.

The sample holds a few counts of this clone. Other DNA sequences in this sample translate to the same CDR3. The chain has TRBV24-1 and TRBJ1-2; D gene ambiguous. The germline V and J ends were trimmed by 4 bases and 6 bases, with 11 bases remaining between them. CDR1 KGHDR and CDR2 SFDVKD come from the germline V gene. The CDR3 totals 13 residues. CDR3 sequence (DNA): TGTGCCACCAGTGACCCCGGGGTAGATGGCTACACCTTC. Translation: CATSDPGVDGYTF.